This TCR beta chain was identified in a study of blood T cell repertoires in COVID-19. Overall study context: From the United States, Italy and Spain came samples of acute and convalescent COVID-19. Sample material is recorded as cDNA or gDNA derived from T cells, B-cell-depleted T cells, or PBMCs.

Original analysis: Amplifying reference gene primers gave estimates of nucleated cell counts. Clones were sequenced by immunoSEQ multiplex PCR, and TCRdb holds only the in-frame ones, with some missing. That table is the source of V, J and clone size, and D and trimming were worked out from the DNA. The sample holds 120,000 or so clones, approximately 87% seen once. Germline V gene lookup returns CDR1 MDHEN and CDR2 SYDVKM. The CDR3 spans 14 residues. With 4 bases removed from V and 4 bases from J, the gap between germline ends came to 13 bases. Sequenced material: peripheral blood. The sequence was collected from a man aged 55 to 70 with acute or convalescent COVID-19. V and J are TRBV28 and TRBJ2-5; a weak D match, TRBD2 (6 bases). Written as DNA, the CDR3 is TGTGCCAGCAGTTCAGCCGGGGGATCAGAGACCCAGTACTTC. Its protein product is CASSSAGGSETQYF.